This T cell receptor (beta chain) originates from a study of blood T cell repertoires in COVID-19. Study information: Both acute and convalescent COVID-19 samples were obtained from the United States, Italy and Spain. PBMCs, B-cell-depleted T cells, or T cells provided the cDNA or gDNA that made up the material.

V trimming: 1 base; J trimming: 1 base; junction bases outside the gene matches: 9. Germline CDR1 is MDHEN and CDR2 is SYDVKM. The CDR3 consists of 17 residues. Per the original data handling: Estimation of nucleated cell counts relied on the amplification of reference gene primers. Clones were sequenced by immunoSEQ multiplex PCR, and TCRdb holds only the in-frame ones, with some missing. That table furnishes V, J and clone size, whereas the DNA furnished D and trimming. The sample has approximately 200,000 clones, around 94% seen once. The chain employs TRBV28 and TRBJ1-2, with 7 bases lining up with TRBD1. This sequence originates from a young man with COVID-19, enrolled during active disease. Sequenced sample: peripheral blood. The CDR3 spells CASSLSPRQGGNYGYTF. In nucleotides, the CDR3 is TGTGCCAGCAGTTTATCCCCACGACAGGGAGGTAACTATGGCTACACCTTC.